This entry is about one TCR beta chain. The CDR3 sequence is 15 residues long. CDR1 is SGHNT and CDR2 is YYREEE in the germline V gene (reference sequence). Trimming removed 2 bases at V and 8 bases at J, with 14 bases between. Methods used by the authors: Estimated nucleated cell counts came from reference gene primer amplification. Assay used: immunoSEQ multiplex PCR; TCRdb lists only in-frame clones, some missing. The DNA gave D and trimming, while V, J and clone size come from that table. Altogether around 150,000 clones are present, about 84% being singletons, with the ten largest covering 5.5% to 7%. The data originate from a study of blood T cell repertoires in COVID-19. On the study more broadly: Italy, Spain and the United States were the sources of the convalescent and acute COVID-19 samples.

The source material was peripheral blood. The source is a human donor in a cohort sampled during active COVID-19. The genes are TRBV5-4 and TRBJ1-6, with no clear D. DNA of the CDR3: TGTGCCAGCAGCTTCGATCCCAGGTTGGATTCACCCCTCCACTTT. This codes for CASSFDPRLDSPLHF.